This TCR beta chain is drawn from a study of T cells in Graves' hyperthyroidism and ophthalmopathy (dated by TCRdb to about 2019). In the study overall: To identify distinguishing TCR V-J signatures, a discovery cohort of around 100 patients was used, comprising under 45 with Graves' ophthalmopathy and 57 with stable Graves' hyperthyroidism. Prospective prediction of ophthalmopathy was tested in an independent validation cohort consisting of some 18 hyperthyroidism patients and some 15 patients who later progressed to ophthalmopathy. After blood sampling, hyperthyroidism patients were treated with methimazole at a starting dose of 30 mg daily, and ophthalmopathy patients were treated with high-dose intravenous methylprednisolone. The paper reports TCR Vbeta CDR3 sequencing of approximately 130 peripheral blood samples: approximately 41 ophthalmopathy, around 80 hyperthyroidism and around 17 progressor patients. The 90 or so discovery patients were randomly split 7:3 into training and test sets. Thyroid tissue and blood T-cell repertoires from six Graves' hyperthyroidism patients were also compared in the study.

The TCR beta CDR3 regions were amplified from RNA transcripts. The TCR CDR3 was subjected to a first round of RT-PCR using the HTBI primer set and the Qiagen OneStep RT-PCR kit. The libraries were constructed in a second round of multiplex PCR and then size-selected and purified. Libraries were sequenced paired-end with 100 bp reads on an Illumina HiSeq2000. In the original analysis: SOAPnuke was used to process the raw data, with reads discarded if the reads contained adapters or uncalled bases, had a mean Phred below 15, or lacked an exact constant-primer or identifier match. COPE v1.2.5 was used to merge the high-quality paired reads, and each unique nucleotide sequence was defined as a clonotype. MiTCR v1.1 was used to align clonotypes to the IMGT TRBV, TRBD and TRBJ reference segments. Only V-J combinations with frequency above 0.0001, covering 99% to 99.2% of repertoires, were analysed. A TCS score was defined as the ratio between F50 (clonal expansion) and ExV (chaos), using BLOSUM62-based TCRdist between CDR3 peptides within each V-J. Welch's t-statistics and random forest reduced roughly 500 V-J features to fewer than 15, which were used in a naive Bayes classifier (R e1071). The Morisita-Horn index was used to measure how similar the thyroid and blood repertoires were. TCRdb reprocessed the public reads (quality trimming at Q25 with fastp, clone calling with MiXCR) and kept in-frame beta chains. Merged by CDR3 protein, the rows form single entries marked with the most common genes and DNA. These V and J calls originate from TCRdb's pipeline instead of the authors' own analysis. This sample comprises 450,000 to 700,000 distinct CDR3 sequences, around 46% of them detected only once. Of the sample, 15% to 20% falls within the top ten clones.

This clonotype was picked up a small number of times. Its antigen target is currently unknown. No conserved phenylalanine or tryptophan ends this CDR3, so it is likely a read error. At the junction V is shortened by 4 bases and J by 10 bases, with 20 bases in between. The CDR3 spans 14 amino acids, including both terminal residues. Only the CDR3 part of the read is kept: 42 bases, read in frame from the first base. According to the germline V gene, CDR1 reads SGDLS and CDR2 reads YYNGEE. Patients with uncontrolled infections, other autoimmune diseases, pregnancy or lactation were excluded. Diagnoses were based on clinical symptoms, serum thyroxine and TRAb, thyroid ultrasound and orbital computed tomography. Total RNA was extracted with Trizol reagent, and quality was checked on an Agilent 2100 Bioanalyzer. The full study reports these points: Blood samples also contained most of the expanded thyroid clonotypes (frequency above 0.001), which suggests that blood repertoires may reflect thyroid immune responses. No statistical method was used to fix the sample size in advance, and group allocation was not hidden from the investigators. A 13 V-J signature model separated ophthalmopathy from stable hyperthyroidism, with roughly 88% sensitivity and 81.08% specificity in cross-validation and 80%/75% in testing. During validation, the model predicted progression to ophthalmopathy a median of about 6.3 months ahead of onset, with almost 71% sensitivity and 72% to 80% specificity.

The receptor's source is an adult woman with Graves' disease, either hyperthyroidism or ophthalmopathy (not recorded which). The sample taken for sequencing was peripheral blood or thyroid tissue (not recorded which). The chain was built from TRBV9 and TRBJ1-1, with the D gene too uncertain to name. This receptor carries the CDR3 CASSFYLSRRVAFL. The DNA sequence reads TGTGCCAGCAGCTTCTACCTCTCACGTAGGGTAGCTTTCCTT.